Shown below are 8 T cell receptor beta chains from a single sample sequenced in a study of T cells in localized non-small cell lung cancer. Using immunoSEQ multiplex PCR, the repertoire was profiled, and TCRdb retains in-frame clones only, with some absent. Of about 17,000 clones detected, more than 70% appear once; the ten largest clones hold just under 35%. The sample was peripheral blood, taken before any cancer treatment. These receptors were obtained from a male donor older than 55 with stage III lung adenocarcinoma.

The chain links TRBV27 to TRBJ1-1; possible D gene TRBD1, 6 bases. Germline V lookup: CDR1 MNHEY, CDR2 SMNVEV (reference sequence). V dropped 0 bases and J dropped 5 bases, with 13 bases sitting between them. CDR3 length: 15 residues. The CDR3 coding sequence is TGTGCCAGCAGTTTATCGCCAGGGGTCTGGACTGAAGCTTTCTTT. Translation: CASSLSPGVWTEAFF.

CDR3 residues: CASSEVQGASEQYF. Written as DNA, the CDR3 is TGTGCCAGCAGTGAAGTACAGGGGGCAAGCGAGCAGTACTTC. The genes are TRBV2 and TRBJ2-7, with 9 bases identical to TRBD1. The CDR3 loop spans 14 amino acids. Unmatched junction bases numbered 4, after V lost 1 base and J lost 6 bases. From germline, CDR1 is SNHLY and CDR2 FYNNEI.

V gene TRBV5-6 combines with J gene TRBJ2-3; D may be TRBD1 (6 bases). This CDR3 is built from 16 residues. V lost 1 base and J 2 bases, leaving 14 bases between the germline ends. CDR1 and CDR2 from the germline V gene are SGHDT and YYEEEE. The CDR3 coding sequence is TGTGCCAGCAGCTTGAAGACGGGACACCTCACAGATACGCAGTATTTT. Translation gives CASSLKTGHLTDTQYF. Complete variable domain (other parts from reference TRBV5-6 and TRBJ2-3): DAGVTQSPTHLIKTRGQQVTLRCSPKSGHDTVSWYQQALGQGPQFIFQYYEEEERQRGNFPDRFSGHQFPNYSSELNVNALLLGDSALYLCASSLKTGHLTDTQYFGPGTRLTVL.

The genes are TRBV6-1 and TRBJ2-3; 7 nucleotides match TRBD1. Unmatched junction bases numbered 0, after V lost 1 base and J lost 11 bases. The CDR3 loop spans 11 amino acids. CDR1 and CDR2 (germline): MNHNS, SASEGT. The CDR3 reads CASSEGDRQYF. The CDR3 DNA reads as TGTGCCAGCAGTGAAGGGGACAGGCAGTATTTT.

The chain employs TRBV11-2 and TRBJ2-5; 8 nucleotides agree with TRBD2. The CDR3 has 15 amino acids. From germline, CDR1 is SGHAT and CDR2 FQNNGV. V was pared by 2 bases and J by 1 base, with 3 bases of the junction left unmatched. DNA of the CDR3: TGTGCCAGCAGCTTATATGCGGGGGGCCAAGAGACCCAGTACTTC. Protein sequence: CASSLYAGGQETQYF.

The V and J genes are TRBV4-1 and TRBJ2-7, with 10 bases aligning to TRBD1. The CDR3 consists of 15 residues. V was pared by 1 base and J by 6 bases, with 6 bases of the junction left unmatched. Germline loops: CDR1 MGHRA, CDR2 YSYEKL. The CDR3 DNA sequence: TGCGCCAGCAGCCAAGGACAGGGGGCGAATCGCGAGCAGTACTTC. It encodes CASSQGQGANREQYF.

V is TRBV6-6 and J is TRBJ1-1, with 9 bases fitting TRBD1. Germline V gene sequence: CDR1 MNHNY, CDR2 SVGAGI (reference sequence). The CDR3 has 16 amino acids. After removal of 6 bases from V and 3 bases from J, the junction contained 11 bases not matched to a gene. The DNA of the CDR3 is TGTGCCAGCAGACCAACAGGGGGCGCGGTGTACACTGAAGCTTTCTTT. Translated: CASRPTGGAVYTEAFF.

The gene calls are TRBV18 and TRBJ2-1; the match to TRBD1 covers 9 bases. V lost 2 bases, J lost 3 bases, and 11 bases stayed unmatched. Germline lookup yields CDR1 KGHSH and CDR2 LQKENI. The CDR3 spans 18 residues. The DNA of the CDR3 is TGTGCCAGCTCACCATCCCGCTCCACAGGGGGCAACTACAATGAGCAGTTCTTC. This gives the protein CASSPSRSTGGNYNEQFF.